Listed below are T cell receptor beta chains from one sample, sequenced in a study of T cells in localized non-small cell lung cancer. This table comes from immunoSEQ multiplex PCR, and its TCRdb copy is limited to in-frame clones, with some not included. Counted here are about 78,000 clones, almost 85% occurring once; the ten biggest clones make up under 3.5%. The starting material was peripheral blood, obtained before any cancer treatment. The receptors were sampled from a man between 40 and 70 years old with stage I lung adenocarcinoma. Each CDR3 is given with its conserved first and last residue. Fields, in order: CDR3 protein, CDR3 DNA, D gene, V gene, clone size, J gene. D genes are given only for firm matches. Clone size is shown for a subset of rows, as once, few, many or a class of expanded clone.

cdr3_aa: CASSLSGTEAFF; cdr3_nt: TGTGCCAGCAGTTTGTCGGGAACTGAAGCTTTCTTT; d_call: -; v_call: TRBV28; clone_size: -; j_call: TRBJ1-1
cdr3_aa: CASSIRGSPLHF; cdr3_nt: TGTGCCAGCAGCATCCGGGGATCACCCCTCCACTTT; d_call: -; v_call: TRBV13; clone_size: -; j_call: TRBJ1-6
cdr3_aa: CAISESGEAFF; cdr3_nt: TGTGCCATCAGTGAGTCGGGGGAAGCTTTCTTT; d_call: -; v_call: TRBV10-3; clone_size: -; j_call: TRBJ1-1
cdr3_aa: CASSSRGSGANVLTF; cdr3_nt: TGTGCCAGCAGCTCCCGGGGGTCGGGGGCCAACGTCCTGACTTTC; d_call: -; v_call: TRBV7-2; clone_size: -; j_call: TRBJ2-6
cdr3_aa: CASSLGMGSNQPQHF; cdr3_nt: TGTGCCAGCAGTTTAGGGATGGGGAGCAATCAGCCCCAGCATTTT; d_call: -; v_call: TRBV27; clone_size: -; j_call: TRBJ1-5
cdr3_aa: CASSLGHGIGGETYEQYF; cdr3_nt: TGTGCCAGCAGCTTGGGACACGGGATTGGGGGAGAGACCTACGAGCAGTACTTC; d_call: -; v_call: TRBV5-4; clone_size: -; j_call: TRBJ2-7
cdr3_aa: CASSLGHFLYEQYF; cdr3_nt: TGTGCCAGCAGCTTAGGCCACTTCCTCTACGAGCAGTACTTC; d_call: -; v_call: TRBV7-8; clone_size: once; j_call: TRBJ2-7
cdr3_aa: CASSLGPGQNNEQFF; cdr3_nt: TGCGCCAGCAGCTTGGGACCCGGACAGAACAATGAGCAGTTCTTC; d_call: -; v_call: TRBV5-1; clone_size: -; j_call: TRBJ2-1
cdr3_aa: CASSLSVASTDTQYF; cdr3_nt: TGCGCCAGCAGCTTATCCGTAGCTAGCACAGATACGCAGTATTTT; d_call: -; v_call: TRBV5-1; clone_size: -; j_call: TRBJ2-3
cdr3_aa: CASSKGQITDTQYF; cdr3_nt: TGTGCCAGTAGTAAGGGGCAGATCACAGATACGCAGTATTTT; d_call: -; v_call: TRBV19; clone_size: -; j_call: TRBJ2-3
cdr3_aa: CASSSPSEGVKSRDTQYF; cdr3_nt: TGTGCCAGCAGCTCCCCCTCGGAGGGGGTGAAATCGAGAGATACGCAGTATTTT; d_call: -; v_call: TRBV27; clone_size: -; j_call: TRBJ2-3
cdr3_aa: CASSVVPSGATTQYF; cdr3_nt: TGTGCCAGCAGCGTAGTACCTAGCGGGGCTACTACGCAGTATTTT; d_call: TRBD2; v_call: TRBV9; clone_size: -; j_call: TRBJ2-3
cdr3_aa: CASSLAGEYTDTQYF; cdr3_nt: TGTGCCAGCAGCTTGGCCGGGGAGTACACAGATACGCAGTATTTT; d_call: -; v_call: TRBV5-5; clone_size: -; j_call: TRBJ2-3
cdr3_aa: CASSERDRGDGYEQYF; cdr3_nt: TGTGCCAGCAGCGAGAGGGACAGGGGAGATGGTTACGAGCAGTACTTC; d_call: TRBD1; v_call: TRBV7-9; clone_size: -; j_call: TRBJ2-7
cdr3_aa: CASRLGGNTIYF; cdr3_nt: TGTGCCAGCCGGCTAGGTGGAAACACCATATATTTT; d_call: -; v_call: TRBV28; clone_size: -; j_call: TRBJ1-3
cdr3_aa: CASSKRWQKRYDGYTF; cdr3_nt: TGTGCCAGCAGCAAAAGATGGCAGAAACGCTATGATGGCTACACCTTC; d_call: -; v_call: TRBV21-1; clone_size: -; j_call: TRBJ1-2
cdr3_aa: CASSEARGRLLSGNTIYF; cdr3_nt: TGTGCCAGCAGTGAAGCGCGTGGACGGCTTCTCTCTGGAAACACCATATATTTT; d_call: -; v_call: TRBV6-1; clone_size: -; j_call: TRBJ1-3
cdr3_aa: CASRAGGPNTEAFF; cdr3_nt: TGTGCCAGTAGAGCAGGGGGTCCGAACACTGAAGCTTTCTTT; d_call: TRBD1; v_call: TRBV19; clone_size: -; j_call: TRBJ1-1
cdr3_aa: CATMGGGGGANEQFF; cdr3_nt: TGCGCCACCATGGGAGGCGGGGGAGGAGCGAATGAGCAGTTCTTC; d_call: TRBD2; v_call: TRBV5-1; clone_size: once; j_call: TRBJ2-1
cdr3_aa: CASSYSGSDTGELFF; cdr3_nt: TGTGCCAGCAGCTATTCAGGGTCTGACACCGGGGAGCTGTTTTTT; d_call: -; v_call: TRBV7-3; clone_size: -; j_call: TRBJ2-2
cdr3_aa: CASSPTGGVFYGYTF; cdr3_nt: TGCGCCAGCAGCCCGACAGGGGGCGTTTTCTATGGCTACACCTTC; d_call: TRBD1; v_call: TRBV5-1; clone_size: -; j_call: TRBJ1-2
cdr3_aa: CASSPGYGYTF; cdr3_nt: TGCGCCAGCAGCCCTGGGTATGGCTACACCTTC; d_call: -; v_call: TRBV4-3; clone_size: -; j_call: TRBJ1-2
cdr3_aa: CASSKSAAGYEQYF; cdr3_nt: TGTGCCAGCAGCAAGAGCGCGGCGGGCTACGAGCAGTACTTC; d_call: -; v_call: TRBV7-2; clone_size: -; j_call: TRBJ2-7
cdr3_aa: CASSRPTGRGTEAFF; cdr3_nt: TGTGCCAGCAGCCGTCCGACAGGGAGGGGCACTGAAGCTTTCTTT; d_call: TRBD1; v_call: TRBV7-2; clone_size: few; j_call: TRBJ1-1
cdr3_aa: CASSPGAQGNTEAFF; cdr3_nt: TGTGCCAGCAGCCCAGGGGCACAGGGGAACACTGAAGCTTTCTTT; d_call: -; v_call: TRBV7-9; clone_size: once; j_call: TRBJ1-1
cdr3_aa: CASSLGQANTGELFF; cdr3_nt: TGTGCCAGCAGCTTAGGCCAGGCGAACACCGGGGAGCTGTTTTTT; d_call: -; v_call: TRBV11-2; clone_size: -; j_call: TRBJ2-2
cdr3_aa: CASSSWSGTTNEKLFF; cdr3_nt: TGTGCCAGCAGCAGTTGGTCCGGGACGACTAATGAAAAACTGTTTTTT; d_call: -; v_call: TRBV11-2; clone_size: -; j_call: TRBJ1-4
cdr3_aa: CASNRVNYGYTF; cdr3_nt: TGTGCCAGCAACCGGGTGAACTATGGCTACACCTTC; d_call: -; v_call: TRBV7-2; clone_size: few; j_call: TRBJ1-2
cdr3_aa: CASSPEDEAFF; cdr3_nt: TGTGCCAGCAGTCCCGAAGATGAAGCTTTCTTT; d_call: -; v_call: TRBV6-6; clone_size: few; j_call: TRBJ1-1
cdr3_aa: CASSLYQSSYEQYF; cdr3_nt: TGTGCCAGCAGTTTATATCAGTCTTCCTACGAGCAGTACTTC; d_call: -; v_call: TRBV27; clone_size: -; j_call: TRBJ2-7
cdr3_aa: CASSLLSGWGSNEKLFF; cdr3_nt: TGTGCCAGCAGTTTACTCTCCGGGTGGGGCAGTAATGAAAAACTGTTTTTT; d_call: -; v_call: TRBV27; clone_size: -; j_call: TRBJ1-4
cdr3_aa: CASSSSSKQFF; cdr3_nt: TGTGCCAGCAGTTCCTCGAGCAAGCAGTTCTTC; d_call: -; v_call: TRBV6-5; clone_size: once; j_call: TRBJ2-1
cdr3_aa: CASSPYNRGQGYTF; cdr3_nt: TGTGCCAGCAGCCCGTATAACAGGGGCCAAGGCTACACCTTC; d_call: TRBD1; v_call: TRBV7-2; clone_size: -; j_call: TRBJ1-2
cdr3_aa: CASKPPRGYGNTIYF; cdr3_nt: TGTGCCAGCAAACCCCCCAGGGGGTACGGAAACACCATATATTTT; d_call: TRBD1; v_call: TRBV6-5; clone_size: -; j_call: TRBJ1-3
cdr3_aa: CASSTIGLAGGNEQFF; cdr3_nt: TGTGCCAGCAGCACTATCGGACTAGCGGGAGGCAATGAGCAGTTCTTC; d_call: TRBD2; v_call: TRBV9; clone_size: -; j_call: TRBJ2-1
cdr3_aa: CASSQILGDEQFF; cdr3_nt: TGTGCCAGCAGCCAAATACTAGGCGATGAGCAGTTCTTC; d_call: -; v_call: TRBV7-3; clone_size: -; j_call: TRBJ2-1
cdr3_aa: CASSAPTGQGGNGYTF; cdr3_nt: TGTGCCAGCAGTGCCCCGACGGGACAGGGGGGTAATGGCTACACCTTC; d_call: TRBD1; v_call: TRBV6-6; clone_size: -; j_call: TRBJ1-2
cdr3_aa: CASSLVWERSYEQYF; cdr3_nt: TGTGCCAGCAGTTTAGTATGGGAGAGGTCCTACGAGCAGTACTTC; d_call: -; v_call: TRBV27; clone_size: -; j_call: TRBJ2-7
cdr3_aa: CASAGGEGTGANVLTF; cdr3_nt: TGTGCCAGCGCCGGTGGTGAGGGGACTGGGGCCAACGTCCTGACTTTC; d_call: -; v_call: TRBV9; clone_size: -; j_call: TRBJ2-6
cdr3_aa: CASSELNTGELFF; cdr3_nt: TGTGCCAGCAGTGAACTTAACACCGGGGAGCTGTTTTTT; d_call: -; v_call: TRBV6-1; clone_size: few; j_call: TRBJ2-2
cdr3_aa: CASSDGATGELFF; cdr3_nt: TGTGCCAGCAGTGATGGGGCGACCGGGGAGCTGTTTTTT; d_call: -; v_call: TRBV2; clone_size: -; j_call: TRBJ2-2
cdr3_aa: CSAKATEAFF; cdr3_nt: TGCAGTGCCAAGGCCACTGAAGCTTTCTTT; d_call: -; v_call: TRBV20-1; clone_size: -; j_call: TRBJ1-1
cdr3_aa: CASRLGTSRSYGYTF; cdr3_nt: TGCGCCAGCAGGTTGGGCACATCGAGGAGCTATGGCTACACCTTC; d_call: -; v_call: TRBV5-1; clone_size: -; j_call: TRBJ1-2
cdr3_aa: CASGPGQVGIDEQFF; cdr3_nt: TGTGCCAGCGGCCCAGGGCAGGTGGGAATAGATGAGCAGTTCTTC; d_call: -; v_call: TRBV7-3; clone_size: -; j_call: TRBJ2-1
cdr3_aa: CASSTPGQGRTGELFF; cdr3_nt: TGTGCCAGTAGTACCCCGGGACAGGGGAGAACCGGGGAGCTGTTTTTT; d_call: TRBD1; v_call: TRBV19; clone_size: few; j_call: TRBJ2-2
cdr3_aa: CASSRGQGGSTDTQYF; cdr3_nt: TGTGCCAGCAGCCGTGGACAGGGAGGTAGCACAGATACGCAGTATTTT; d_call: TRBD1; v_call: TRBV7-3; clone_size: -; j_call: TRBJ2-3
cdr3_aa: CASSLDPSGTHNEQFF; cdr3_nt: TGTGCCAGCAGCTTAGATCCTAGCGGGACCCACAATGAGCAGTTCTTC; d_call: TRBD2; v_call: TRBV11-3; clone_size: -; j_call: TRBJ2-1
cdr3_aa: CASRETVF; cdr3_nt: TGTGCCAGCAGAGAGACAGTTTTT; d_call: -; v_call: TRBV2; clone_size: -; j_call: TRBJ1-4
cdr3_aa: CSVETSETYNEQFF; cdr3_nt: TGCAGCGTTGAGACTAGCGAGACTTACAATGAGCAGTTCTTC; d_call: TRBD2; v_call: TRBV29-1; clone_size: -; j_call: TRBJ2-1
cdr3_aa: CSVIGGGGYTF; cdr3_nt: TGCAGCGTAATCGGAGGAGGTGGCTACACCTTC; d_call: -; v_call: TRBV29-1; clone_size: -; j_call: TRBJ1-2
cdr3_aa: CASSLDRGNTEAFF; cdr3_nt: TGTGCCAGCAGCTTGGACAGGGGGAACACTGAAGCTTTCTTT; d_call: TRBD1; v_call: TRBV5-5; clone_size: -; j_call: TRBJ1-1
cdr3_aa: CASSMVTGGGPYNEQFF; cdr3_nt: TGTGCCAGTAGTATGGTCACTGGCGGGGGCCCCTACAATGAGCAGTTCTTC; d_call: -; v_call: TRBV19; clone_size: -; j_call: TRBJ2-1
cdr3_aa: CSAQGGEQYF; cdr3_nt: TGCAGTGCCCAGGGGGGAGAGCAGTACTTC; d_call: -; v_call: TRBV20-1; clone_size: -; j_call: TRBJ2-7
cdr3_aa: CASSLGLAGGSMAGELFF; cdr3_nt: TGTGCCAGCAGCTTGGGACTAGCGGGAGGGTCGATGGCCGGGGAGCTGTTTTTT; d_call: TRBD2; v_call: TRBV4-2; clone_size: many; j_call: TRBJ2-2
cdr3_aa: CASIPQVSRGNTIYF; cdr3_nt: TGTGCCAGCATCCCACAAGTTAGCAGAGGAAACACCATATATTTT; d_call: -; v_call: TRBV6-5; clone_size: -; j_call: TRBJ1-3
cdr3_aa: CASSAIRGANTQYF; cdr3_nt: TGTGCCAGCAGTGCAATCAGGGGGGCGAATACGCAGTATTTT; d_call: -; v_call: TRBV2; clone_size: -; j_call: TRBJ2-3
cdr3_aa: CASSLGQQLQETQYF; cdr3_nt: TGTGCCAGCAGCTTGGGACAGCAACTACAAGAGACCCAGTACTTC; d_call: -; v_call: TRBV5-4; clone_size: few; j_call: TRBJ2-5